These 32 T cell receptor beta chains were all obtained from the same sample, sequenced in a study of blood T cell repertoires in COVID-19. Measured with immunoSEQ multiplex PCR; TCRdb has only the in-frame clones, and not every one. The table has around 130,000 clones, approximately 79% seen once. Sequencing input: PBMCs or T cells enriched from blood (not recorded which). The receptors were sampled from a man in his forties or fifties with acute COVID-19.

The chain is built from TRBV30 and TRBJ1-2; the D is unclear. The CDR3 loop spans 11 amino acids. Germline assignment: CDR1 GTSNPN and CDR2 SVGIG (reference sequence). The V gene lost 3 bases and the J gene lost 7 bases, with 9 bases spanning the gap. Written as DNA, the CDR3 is TGTGCCTGGAGCATCGGGAGTGGCTACACCTTC. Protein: CAWSIGSGYTF.

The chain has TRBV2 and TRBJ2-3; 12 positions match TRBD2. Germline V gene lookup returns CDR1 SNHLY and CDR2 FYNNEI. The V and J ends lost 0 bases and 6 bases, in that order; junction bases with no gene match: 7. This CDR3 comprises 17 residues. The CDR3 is CASSEAASGRAEDTQYF. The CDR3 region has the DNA TGTGCCAGCAGTGAAGCGGCTAGCGGGAGGGCGGAGGATACGCAGTATTTT. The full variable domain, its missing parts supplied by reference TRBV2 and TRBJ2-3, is EPEVTQTPSHQVTQMGQEVILRCVPISNHLYFYWYRQILGQKVEFLVSFYNNEISEKSEIFDDQFSVERPDGSNFTLKIRSTKLEDSAMYFCASSEAASGRAEDTQYFGPGTRLTVL.

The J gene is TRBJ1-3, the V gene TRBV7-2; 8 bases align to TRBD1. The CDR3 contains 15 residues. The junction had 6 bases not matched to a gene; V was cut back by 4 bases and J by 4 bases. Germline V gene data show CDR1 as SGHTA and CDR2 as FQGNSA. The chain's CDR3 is CASSSWTGQGNTIYF. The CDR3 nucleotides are TGTGCCAGCAGCTCCTGGACAGGGCAAGGAAACACCATATATTTT.

The CDR3: CASSQLQRDPQHF. Written as DNA, the CDR3 is TGTGCCAGCAGCCAACTCCAGAGGGATCCCCAGCATTTT. This rearrangement joins TRBV4-2 to TRBJ1-5; no firm D call. The CDR3 runs to 13 residues. CDR1 is LGHNA, CDR2 YNFKEQ, per germline. Trimming took off 2 bases at V and 10 bases at J, with 12 bases between the two ends.

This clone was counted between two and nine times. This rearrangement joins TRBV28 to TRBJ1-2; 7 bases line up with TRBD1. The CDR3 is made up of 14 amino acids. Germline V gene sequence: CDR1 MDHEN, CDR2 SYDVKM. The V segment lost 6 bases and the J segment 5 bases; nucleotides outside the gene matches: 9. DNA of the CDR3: TGTGCCAGCAGCGCCGGGACAGAGATTTATGGCTACACCTTC. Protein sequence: CASSAGTEIYGYTF.

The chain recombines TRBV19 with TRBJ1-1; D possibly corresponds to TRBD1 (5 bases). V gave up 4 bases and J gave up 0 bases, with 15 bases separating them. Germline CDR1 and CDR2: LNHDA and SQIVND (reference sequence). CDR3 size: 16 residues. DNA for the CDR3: TGTGCCAGTAGTAACGCCCAAACAGGACTGAACACTGAAGCTTTCTTT. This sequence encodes CASSNAQTGLNTEAFF.

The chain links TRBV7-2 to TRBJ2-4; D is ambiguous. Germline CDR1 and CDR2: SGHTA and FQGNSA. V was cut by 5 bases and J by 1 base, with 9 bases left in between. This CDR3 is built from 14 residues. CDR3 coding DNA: TGTGCCAGCAGCCCCTACGAGGCCAAAAACATTCAGTACTTC. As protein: CASSPYEAKNIQYF.

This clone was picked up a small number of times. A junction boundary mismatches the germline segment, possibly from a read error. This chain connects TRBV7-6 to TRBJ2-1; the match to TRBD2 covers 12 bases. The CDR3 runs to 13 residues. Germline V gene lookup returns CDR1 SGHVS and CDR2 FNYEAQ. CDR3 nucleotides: TGTGCCAGCAGCCCTAGACTAGCGGGGGTCCCGGTCTTC. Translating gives CASSPRLAGVPVF.

The CDR3 sequence: CASTRGWGQGIHEQYF. In DNA, the CDR3 is TGTGCCAGCACCAGGGGGTGGGGACAGGGGATTCACGAGCAGTACTTC. The V and J genes are TRBV28 and TRBJ2-7, with 10 positions matching TRBD1. Germline CDR1 and CDR2: MDHEN and SYDVKM. The CDR3 spans 16 residues. J gave up 5 bases and V 7 bases, and 14 bases lay outside the gene matches.

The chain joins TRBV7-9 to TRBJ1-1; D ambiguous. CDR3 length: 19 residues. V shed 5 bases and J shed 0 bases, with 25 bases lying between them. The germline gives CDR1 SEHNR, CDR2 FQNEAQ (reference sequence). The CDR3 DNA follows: TGTGCCAGCAGCCTAGAACGGGGTACCCATTCTATCATGAACACTGAAGCTTTCTTT. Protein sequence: CASSLERGTHSIMNTEAFF.

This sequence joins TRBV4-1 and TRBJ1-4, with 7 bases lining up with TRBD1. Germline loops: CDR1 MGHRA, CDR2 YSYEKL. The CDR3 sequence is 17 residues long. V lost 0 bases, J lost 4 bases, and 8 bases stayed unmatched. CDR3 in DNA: TGCGCCAGCAGCCAAGAAACAGGGGATACCCTTAATGAAAAACTGTTTTTT. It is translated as CASSQETGDTLNEKLFF.

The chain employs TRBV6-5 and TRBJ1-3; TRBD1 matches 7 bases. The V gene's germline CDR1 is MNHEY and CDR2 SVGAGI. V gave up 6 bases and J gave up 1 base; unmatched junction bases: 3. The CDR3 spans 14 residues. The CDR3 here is CASRRQGSGNTIYF. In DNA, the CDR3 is TGTGCCAGCAGGAGACAGGGATCTGGAAACACCATATATTTT.

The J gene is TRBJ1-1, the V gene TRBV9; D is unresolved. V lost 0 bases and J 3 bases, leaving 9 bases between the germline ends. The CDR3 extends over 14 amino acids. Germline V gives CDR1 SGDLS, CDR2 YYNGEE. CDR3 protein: CASSVVPEYTEAFF. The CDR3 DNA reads TGTGCCAGCAGCGTAGTGCCGGAGTACACTGAAGCTTTCTTT.

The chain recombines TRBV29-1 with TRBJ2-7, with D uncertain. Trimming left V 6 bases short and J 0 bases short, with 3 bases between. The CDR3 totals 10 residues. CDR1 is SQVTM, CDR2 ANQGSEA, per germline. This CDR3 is CSVNSYEQYF. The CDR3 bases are TGCAGCGTCAACTCCTACGAGCAGTACTTC.

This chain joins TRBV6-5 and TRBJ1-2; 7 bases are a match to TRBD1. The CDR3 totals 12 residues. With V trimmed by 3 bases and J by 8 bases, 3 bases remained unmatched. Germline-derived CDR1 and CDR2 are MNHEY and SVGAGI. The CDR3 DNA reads TGTGCCAGCAGTTATTACAGGGGCGGCTACACCTTC. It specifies CASSYYRGGYTF.

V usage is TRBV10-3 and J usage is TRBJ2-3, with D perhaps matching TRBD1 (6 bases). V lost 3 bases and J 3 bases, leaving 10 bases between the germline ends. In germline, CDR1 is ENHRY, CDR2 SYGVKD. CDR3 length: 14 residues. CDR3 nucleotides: TGTGCCATCAGTGAACGGGACATTACAGATACGCAGTATTTT. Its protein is CAISERDITDTQYF.

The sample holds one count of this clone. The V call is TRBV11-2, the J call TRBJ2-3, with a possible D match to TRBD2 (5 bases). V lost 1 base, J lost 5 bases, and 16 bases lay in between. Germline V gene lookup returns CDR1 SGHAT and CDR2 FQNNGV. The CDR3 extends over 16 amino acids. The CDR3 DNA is TGTGCCAGCAGCTTAGGAGGAAAAACCGGGGAAGATACGCAGTATTTT. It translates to CASSLGGKTGEDTQYF.

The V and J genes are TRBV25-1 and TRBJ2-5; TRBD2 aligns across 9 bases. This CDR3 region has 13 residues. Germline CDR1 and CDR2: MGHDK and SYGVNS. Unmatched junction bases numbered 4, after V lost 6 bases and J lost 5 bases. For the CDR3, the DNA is TGTGCCAGCAGCGCGGGGGGGCTTGAGACCCAGTACTTC. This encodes CASSAGGLETQYF.

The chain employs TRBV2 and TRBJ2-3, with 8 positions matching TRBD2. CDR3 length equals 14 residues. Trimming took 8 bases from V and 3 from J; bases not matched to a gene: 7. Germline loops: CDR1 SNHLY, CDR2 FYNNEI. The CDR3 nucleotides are TGTGCCAGCTCATGGACTAGCTCTACAGATACGCAGTATTTT. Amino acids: CASSWTSSTDTQYF.

The CDR3 loop reads CASSRRGEVRTYEQYF. In nucleotides, the CDR3 is TGTGCCAGCAGCCGCCGAGGGGAGGTTCGAACCTACGAGCAGTACTTC. This chain links TRBV14 with TRBJ2-7; perhaps TRBD2 as D (6 bases). The CDR3 runs 16 residues. The germline CDR1 and CDR2 sequences are SGHDN and FVKESK. V lost 4 bases and J 2 bases, leaving 18 bases between the germline ends.

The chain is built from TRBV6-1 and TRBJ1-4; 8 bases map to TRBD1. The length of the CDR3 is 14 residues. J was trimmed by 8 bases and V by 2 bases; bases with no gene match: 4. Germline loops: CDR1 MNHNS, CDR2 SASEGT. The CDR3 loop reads CASSETAGGEKLFF. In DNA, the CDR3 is TGTGCCAGCAGTGAAACCGCAGGGGGCGAAAAACTGTTTTTT.

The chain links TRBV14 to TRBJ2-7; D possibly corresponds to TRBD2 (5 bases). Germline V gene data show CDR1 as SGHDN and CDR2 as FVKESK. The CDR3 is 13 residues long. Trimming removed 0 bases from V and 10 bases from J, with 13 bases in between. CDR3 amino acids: CASSQDSLAKQYF. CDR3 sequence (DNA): TGTGCCAGCAGCCAAGATAGCCTAGCCAAACAGTACTTC.

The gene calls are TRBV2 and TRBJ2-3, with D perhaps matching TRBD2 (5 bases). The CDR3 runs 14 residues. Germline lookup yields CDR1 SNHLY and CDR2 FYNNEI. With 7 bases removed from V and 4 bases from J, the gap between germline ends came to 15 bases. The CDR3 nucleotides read TGTGCCAGCATAGGACTTGAGCAGGCAGATACGCAGTATTTT. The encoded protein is CASIGLEQADTQYF.

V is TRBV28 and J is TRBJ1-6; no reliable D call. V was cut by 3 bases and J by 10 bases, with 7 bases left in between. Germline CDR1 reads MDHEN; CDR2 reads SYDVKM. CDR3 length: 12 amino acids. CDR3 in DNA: TGTGCCAGCAGTTTGGAGGAGTCACCCCTCCACTTT. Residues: CASSLEESPLHF.

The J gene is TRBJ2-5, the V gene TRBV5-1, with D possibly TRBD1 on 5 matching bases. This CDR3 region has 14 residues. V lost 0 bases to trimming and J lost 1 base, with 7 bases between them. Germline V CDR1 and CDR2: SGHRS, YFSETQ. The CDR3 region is CASSLADSQETQYF. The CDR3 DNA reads TGCGCCAGCAGCTTGGCTGACAGCCAAGAGACCCAGTACTTC.

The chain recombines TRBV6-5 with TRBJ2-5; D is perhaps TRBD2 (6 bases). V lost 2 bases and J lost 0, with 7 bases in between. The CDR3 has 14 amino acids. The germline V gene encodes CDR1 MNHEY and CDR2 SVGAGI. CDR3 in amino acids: CASSYAGHQETQYF. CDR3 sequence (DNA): TGTGCCAGCAGTTACGCGGGGCACCAAGAGACCCAGTACTTC.

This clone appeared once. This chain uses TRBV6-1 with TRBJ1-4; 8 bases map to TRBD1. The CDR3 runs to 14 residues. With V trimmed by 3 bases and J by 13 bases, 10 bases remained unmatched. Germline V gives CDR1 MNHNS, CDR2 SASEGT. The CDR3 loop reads CASSDWPGGAGLFF. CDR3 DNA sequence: TGTGCCAGCAGTGATTGGCCAGGGGGCGCTGGACTGTTTTTT.

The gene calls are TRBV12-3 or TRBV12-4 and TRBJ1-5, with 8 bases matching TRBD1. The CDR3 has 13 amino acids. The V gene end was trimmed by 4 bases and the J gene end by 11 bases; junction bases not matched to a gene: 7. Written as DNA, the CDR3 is TGTGCCAGCAGTTGGGACAGGCAAGGGACCCAGCATTTT. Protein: CASSWDRQGTQHF.

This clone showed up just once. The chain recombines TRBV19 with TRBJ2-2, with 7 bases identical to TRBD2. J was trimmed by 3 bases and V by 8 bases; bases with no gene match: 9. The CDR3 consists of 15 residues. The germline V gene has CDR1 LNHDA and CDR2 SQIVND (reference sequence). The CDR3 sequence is CASLSGSGDTGELFF. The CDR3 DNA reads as TGTGCCAGTCTCTCGGGCAGCGGGGACACCGGGGAGCTGTTTTTT.

DNA for the CDR3: TGTGCCATCAGCCCGGGACAGGGGACTGAAGCTTTCTTT. Translation: CAISPGQGTEAFF. The genes are TRBV10-3 and TRBJ1-1; 10 positions match TRBD1. Per the germline V gene, CDR1 is ENHRY and CDR2 is SYGVKD. CDR3 length equals 13 residues. The trim removed 6 bases at V and 5 bases at J, leaving 3 bases unmatched.

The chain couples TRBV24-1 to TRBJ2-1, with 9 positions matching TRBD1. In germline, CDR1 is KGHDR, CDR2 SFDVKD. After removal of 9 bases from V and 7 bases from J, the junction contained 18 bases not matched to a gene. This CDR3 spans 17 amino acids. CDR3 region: CATGGGTGTKFDNEQFF. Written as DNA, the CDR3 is TGTGCCACCGGGGGAGGGACAGGGACCAAATTTGATAATGAGCAGTTCTTC.

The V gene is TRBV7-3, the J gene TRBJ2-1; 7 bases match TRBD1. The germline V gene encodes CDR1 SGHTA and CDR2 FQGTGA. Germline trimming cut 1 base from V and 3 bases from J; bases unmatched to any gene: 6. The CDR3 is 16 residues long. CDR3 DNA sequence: TGTGCCAGCAGCTTAAGTCCGACAGGGAACTACAATGAGCAGTTCTTC. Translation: CASSLSPTGNYNEQFF.